This T cell receptor (beta chain) derives from a study of OX40 agonist ivuxolimab in advanced cancers. Background for the entire study: The costimulatory receptor OX40 (CD134) was targeted by ivuxolimab, a fully human IgG2 agonistic monoclonal antibody. Intravenous ivuxolimab was administered to patients every 2 weeks at six dose levels: 0.01, 0.1, 0.3, 1.5, 3 and 10 mg/kg. Of the roughly 52 dose-escalation patients, hepatocellular carcinoma was present in about 20, melanoma in roughly 15, renal cell carcinoma in 9 and head and neck cancer in 9. In the dose-escalation cohort, roughly 80% of patients were male, and the mean age was approximately 64 years, with a range of about 23 to 85. Patients were allowed to have had prior anti-PD-1, anti-PD-L1 or anti-CTLA-4 therapy, and around 41% of the dose-escalation patients had previously received checkpoint inhibitors. Partial responses occurred in three dose-escalation patients, of whom one had hepatocellular carcinoma and two had cutaneous melanoma. The purpose of peripheral TCRbeta sequencing was to test whether ivuxolimab changed TCR sequence diversity and led to clonal T-cell expansion. The paper describes the monotherapy dose-escalation part (N of about 57 patients) of the phase I trial of ivuxolimab. What the work shows at the level of the full study, not this receptor alone: After ivuxolimab, expanded clones were on average more numerous among CD8+ T cells than among CD4+ T cells. In the 0.1-3.0 mg/kg groups, partial responders had among the lowest normalized peripheral clonal expansion, particularly in CD8+ T cells. The antigen specificity of the clonally expanded peripheral T cells was not determined. At doses of 0.1 to 3.0 mg/kg, clonal expansion of both CD4+ and CD8+ blood T cells was observed from baseline to week 6. Low levels of normalized T-cell clonal expansion were also seen in some patients who did not respond.

Patients with a history of autoimmune disease or receiving systemic immunosuppression were excluded from the trial. Peripheral blood for TCR sequencing was collected from all dose cohorts at baseline, on cycle 4 day 1, and on cycle 7 day 1. The samples were drawn from a first-in-human, open-label, multicenter phase I dose-escalation trial of ivuxolimab. The trial enrolled adults with locally advanced or metastatic head and neck squamous cell, hepatocellular, melanoma or renal cell carcinoma. Before TCR sequencing, CD4+ T cells and CD8+ T cells were sorted from peripheral blood as separate populations. The germline V gene (reference sequence) supplies CDR1 MNHNY and CDR2 SVGAGI. Counted from cysteine to phenylalanine, this CDR3 has 12 amino acids. Left in the record is the CDR3 DNA by itself, 36 bases read in frame from the first base. The junction carries 7 bases between V and J, which are trimmed by 6 bases and 4 bases respectively.

Turning to this clone: Its cognate antigen has yet to be identified. Per-base quality was not reported, and no clone a single base away is much larger than it.

For sequencing of the TCRbeta CDR3 region, genomic DNA was extracted from the sorted cells. The immunoSEQ Assay was used to sequence the TCRbeta CDR3 regions. The clones in this table, taken by TCRdb from immuneACCESS, are in-frame only. Not every clone is retained; where verified, under half of the shortfall comes from an unresolved V gene, and the cause of the rest is unknown. The sample includes tens of thousands of clones, with 90% observed a single time. The ten largest clones add up to about 0.35% of the sample. The TCR was taken from an adult with an advanced solid tumor such as melanoma, head and neck, liver or kidney cancer. Here the chain combines TRBV6-6 and TRBJ1-5, with no confidently assigned D gene. The starting material was CD4+ or CD8+ T cells sorted from blood, obtained in a trial of the OX40 agonist ivuxolimab. For the CDR3, the sequence is CASRPANQPQHF. In nucleotide form, the sequence is TGTGCCAGCAGGCCCGCAAATCAGCCCCAGCATTTT.